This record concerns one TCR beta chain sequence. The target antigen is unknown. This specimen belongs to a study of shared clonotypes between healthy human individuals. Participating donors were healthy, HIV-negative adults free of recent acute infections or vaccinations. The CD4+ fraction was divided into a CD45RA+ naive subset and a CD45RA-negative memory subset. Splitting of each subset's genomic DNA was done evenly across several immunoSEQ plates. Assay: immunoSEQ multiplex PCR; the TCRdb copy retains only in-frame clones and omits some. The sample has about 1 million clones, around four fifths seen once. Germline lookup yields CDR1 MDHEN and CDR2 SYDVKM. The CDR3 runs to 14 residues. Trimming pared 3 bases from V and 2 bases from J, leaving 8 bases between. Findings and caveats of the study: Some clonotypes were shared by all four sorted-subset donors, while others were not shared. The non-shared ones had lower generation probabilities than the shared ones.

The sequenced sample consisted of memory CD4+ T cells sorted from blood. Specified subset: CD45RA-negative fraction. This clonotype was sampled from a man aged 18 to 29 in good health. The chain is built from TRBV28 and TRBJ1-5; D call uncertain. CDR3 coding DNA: TGTGCCAGCAGTTTTCTAAGCGGCAATCAGCCCCAGCATTTT. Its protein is CASSFLSGNQPQHF.